What follows are 5 T cell receptor beta chains derived from one specimen sequenced in a study of T cell clones after liver transplantation. The method was immunoSEQ multiplex PCR; TCRdb's version includes in-frame clones alone and lacks a portion of them. The sample lists about 60,000 clones; 71% were seen once. The sequencing here drew on CD4+ T cells from blood, taken before liver transplant. The receptors come from a human donor who received a liver transplant.

The chain recombines TRBV7-2 with TRBJ1-5; 7 positions match TRBD1. The CDR3 spans 17 residues. J was trimmed by 0 bases and V by 5 bases; bases with no gene match: 10. From germline, CDR1 is SGHTA and CDR2 FQGNSA. Here the CDR3 reads CASSILGTAYSNQPQHF. The CDR3, as DNA: TGTGCCAGCAGCATACTCGGGACAGCCTATAGCAATCAGCCCCAGCATTTT.

The gene calls are TRBV28 and TRBJ2-3; 7 nucleotides align to TRBD2. Germline loops: CDR1 MDHEN, CDR2 SYDVKM. V lost 5 bases and J lost 5; bases outside the gene matches: 10. There are 15 residues in the CDR3. DNA for the CDR3: TGTGCCAGCAGTCCGCGGGGGAGTAGTGAAGATACGCAGTATTTT. Its protein product is CASSPRGSSEDTQYF.

The rearrangement joins TRBV27 to TRBJ1-6, with D unresolved. Between the trimmed V and J ends, which lost 7 bases and 0 bases, there was a span of 13 bases. The CDR3 runs 16 residues. Germline V gene lookup returns CDR1 MNHEY and CDR2 SMNVEV (reference sequence). The CDR3 protein is CASTRREGSYNSPLHF. CDR3 DNA sequence: TGTGCCAGCACCCGGAGAGAGGGCTCCTATAATTCACCCCTCCACTTT.

V gene TRBV9 combines with J gene TRBJ1-1; 7 nucleotides match TRBD1. This CDR3 comprises 16 residues. With 0 bases clipped from V and 0 bases from J, the junction kept 5 bases outside the gene matches. Germline V gene data show CDR1 as SGDLS and CDR2 as YYNGEE. CDR3 bases: TGTGCCAGCAGCGTAGGGGCAACAGGGGTGAACACTGAAGCTTTCTTT. It specifies CASSVGATGVNTEAFF.

The gene calls are TRBV5-1 and TRBJ1-4; 10 bases fit TRBD1. The junction had 2 bases not matched to a gene; V was cut back by 4 bases and J by 8 bases. The CDR3 loop spans 13 amino acids. Germline lookup yields CDR1 SGHRS and CDR2 YFSETQ. CDR3 loop: CASSPGQGEKLFF. In DNA form, the CDR3 reads TGCGCCAGCAGCCCGGGACAGGGGGAAAAACTGTTTTTT.